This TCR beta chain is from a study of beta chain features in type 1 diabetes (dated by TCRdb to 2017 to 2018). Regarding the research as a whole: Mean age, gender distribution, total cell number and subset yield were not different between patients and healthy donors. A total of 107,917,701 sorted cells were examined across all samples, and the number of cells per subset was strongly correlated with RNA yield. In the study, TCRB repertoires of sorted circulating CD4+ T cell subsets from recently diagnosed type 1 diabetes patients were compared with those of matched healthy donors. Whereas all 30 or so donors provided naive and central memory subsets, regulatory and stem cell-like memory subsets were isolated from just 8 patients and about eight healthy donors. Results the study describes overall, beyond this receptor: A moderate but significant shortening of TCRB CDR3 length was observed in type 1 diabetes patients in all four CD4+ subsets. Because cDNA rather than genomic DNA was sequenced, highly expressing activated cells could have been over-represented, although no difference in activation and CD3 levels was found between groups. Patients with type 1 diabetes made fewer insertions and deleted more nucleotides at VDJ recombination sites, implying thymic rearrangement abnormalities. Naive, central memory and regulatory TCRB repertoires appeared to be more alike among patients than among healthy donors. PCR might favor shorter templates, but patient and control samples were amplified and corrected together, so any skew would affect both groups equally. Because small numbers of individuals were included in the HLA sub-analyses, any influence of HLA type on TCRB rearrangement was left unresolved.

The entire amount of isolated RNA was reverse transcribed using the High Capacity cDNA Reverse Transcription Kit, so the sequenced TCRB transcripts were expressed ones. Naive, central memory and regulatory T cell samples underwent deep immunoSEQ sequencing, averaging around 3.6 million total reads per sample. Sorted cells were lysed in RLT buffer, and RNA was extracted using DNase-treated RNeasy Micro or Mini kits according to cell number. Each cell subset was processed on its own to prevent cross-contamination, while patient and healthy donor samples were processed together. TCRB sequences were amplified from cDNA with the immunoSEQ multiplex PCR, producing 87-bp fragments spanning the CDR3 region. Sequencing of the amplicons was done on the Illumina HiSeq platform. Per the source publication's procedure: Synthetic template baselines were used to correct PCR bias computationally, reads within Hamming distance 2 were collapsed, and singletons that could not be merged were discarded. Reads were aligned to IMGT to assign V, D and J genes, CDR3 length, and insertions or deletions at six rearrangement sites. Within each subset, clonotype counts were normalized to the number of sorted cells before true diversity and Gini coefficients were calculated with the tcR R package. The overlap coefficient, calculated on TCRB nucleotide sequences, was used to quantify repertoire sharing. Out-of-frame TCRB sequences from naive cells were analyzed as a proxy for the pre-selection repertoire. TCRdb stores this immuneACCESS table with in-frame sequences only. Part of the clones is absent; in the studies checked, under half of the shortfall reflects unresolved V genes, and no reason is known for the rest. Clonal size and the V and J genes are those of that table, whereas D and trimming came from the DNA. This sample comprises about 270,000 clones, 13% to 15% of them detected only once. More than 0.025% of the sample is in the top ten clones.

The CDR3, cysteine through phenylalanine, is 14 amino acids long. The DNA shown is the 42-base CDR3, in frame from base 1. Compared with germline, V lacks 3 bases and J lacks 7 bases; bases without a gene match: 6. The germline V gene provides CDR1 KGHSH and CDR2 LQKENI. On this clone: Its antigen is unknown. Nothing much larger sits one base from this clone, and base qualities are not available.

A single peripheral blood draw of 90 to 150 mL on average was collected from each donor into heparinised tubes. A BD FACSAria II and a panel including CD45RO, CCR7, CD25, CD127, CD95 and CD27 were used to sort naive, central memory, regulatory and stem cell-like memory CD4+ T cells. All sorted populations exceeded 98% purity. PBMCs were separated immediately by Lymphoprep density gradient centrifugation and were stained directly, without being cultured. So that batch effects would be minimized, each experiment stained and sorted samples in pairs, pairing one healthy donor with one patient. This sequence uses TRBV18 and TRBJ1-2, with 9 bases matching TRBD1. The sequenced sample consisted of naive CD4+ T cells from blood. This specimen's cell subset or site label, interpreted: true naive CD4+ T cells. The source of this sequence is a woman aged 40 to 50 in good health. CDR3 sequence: CASSPWDREAGYTF. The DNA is TGTGCCAGCTCACCTTGGGACAGGGAGGCTGGCTACACCTTC.